Listed here are 3 T cell receptor beta chains from one sample, sequenced in a study of post-analysis software for immune sequencing data. Researchers reported that TCR beta cDNA libraries carried unique molecular identifiers. One entry per CDR3 protein, called by TCRdb with MiXCR from the PCR reads. The table lists about 430,000 distinct CDR3 sequences, approximately 39% of them singletons. These receptors' antigens are unknown. The study, taken as a whole, reports: Patients showed TRBV5-6, TRBV5-1 and TRBV20-1 among 4 or 5 TRBV segments more frequent than in controls.

The specimen was blood. Every receptor here comes from a girl aged 2-10 years with multiple sclerosis.

This clonotype has just a few counts. The chain employs TRBV27 and TRBJ2-7; D may be TRBD1 (6 bases). The CDR3 is 14 residues long. Trimming cost V 4 bases and J 1 base, with 11 bases left between them. Germline assignment: CDR1 MNHEY and CDR2 SMNVEV (reference sequence). The CDR3 loop reads CASSSKGTSYEQYF. In DNA, the CDR3 is TGTGCCAGCAGTTCAAAAGGGACATCCTACGAGCAGTACTTC.

This clonotype was counted once. J is TRBJ2-7 and V is TRBV4-3; 10 bases agree with TRBD2. V shed 0 bases, J shed 1 base, and the junction held 9 bases outside the gene matches. The CDR3 spans 18 residues. Germline CDR1 LGHNA, CDR2 YSLEER. The chain's CDR3 is CASSQDWWGTSESYEQYF. Written as DNA, the CDR3 is TGCGCCAGCAGCCAAGATTGGTGGGGGACTAGCGAATCCTACGAGCAGTACTTC.

This clonotype showed up just a few times. The J gene is TRBJ1-1, the V gene TRBV6-5, with a tentative D call TRBD1 (5 bases). V was trimmed by 2 bases and J by 0 bases, leaving 7 bases between them. The CDR3 extends over 14 amino acids. The germline V gene encodes CDR1 MNHEY and CDR2 SVGAGI. In DNA form, the CDR3 reads TGTGCCAGCAGTTACGGGGGAGTGAACACTGAAGCTTTCTTT. This sequence encodes CASSYGGVNTEAFF.